This TCR beta chain derives from a study of human T cells and chemical hapten exposure. Study-level background: Sensitization was performed using 2% DPC on a roughly 2 cm by roughly 2 cm upper inner arm skin site. Diphenylcyclopropenone was applied weekly to patients' scalps across the approximately 25-week study. Findings and limits, study-wide: The formation of large CDR3 similarity clusters by expanded TCRs significantly exceeded that of controls.

Per the germline V gene, CDR1 is MNHEY and CDR2 is SVGAGI. Trimming took off 6 bases at V and 6 bases at J, with 21 bases between the two ends. The CDR3 contains 16 residues. A single record per CDR3 protein comes from TCRdb applying MiXCR to the RACE reads. The sample lists more than 150,000 distinct CDR3 sequences, about 22% occurring once. Time point in this sample: patch test 3, about 24 weeks after DPC sensitization. Documented treatment: therapeutic diphenylcyclopropenone sensitization with weekly scalp DPC. Those who donated were patients with alopecia, 18 to 70 years of age, and suitable for DPC. This clonotype was detected only a few times. No antigen is known for it.

This receptor was taken from a woman between 40 and 55 years old with alopecia areata. Some clones in this sample may be carry-over from other donors' samples. This chain links TRBV6-5 with TRBJ2-1, with a weak D call TRBD2 (5 bases). The specimen comprised whole blood, sampled in connection with sensitization to the hapten diphenylcyclopropenone (DPC). CDR3 sequence: CASRLDGKSLPNEQFF. The CDR3 bases are TGTGCCAGCAGACTCGACGGGAAATCTTTGCCCAATGAGCAGTTCTTC.